The clone carrying this TCR beta chain has more than one count but fewer than ten. Antigen specificity is unknown. These data come from a study of T cells after yellow fever vaccination. Template switching with 5'RACE generated the TCR cDNA and added a universal primer site and UMIs. In TCRdb, the 5' RACE reads were re-called with MiXCR into one record per CDR3 protein. Here the sample spans hundreds of thousands of distinct CDR3 sequences, 11% being singletons. Findings and limits, study-wide: Contamination of FACS-sorted repertoires by abundant clonotypes from the bulk population could occur. Weaker overall, the secondary response nonetheless peaked faster (day 5 versus 15). Most primary-vaccination clones reappeared after the booster (more than 95% CD4, approximately 88% CD8).

Trimming removed 4 bases at V and 6 bases at J, with 9 bases between. CDR3 length equals 13 residues. Germline CDR1 and CDR2: SEHNR and FQNEAQ (reference sequence). The J gene is TRBJ1-4, the V gene TRBV7-9; perhaps TRBD1 as D (6 bases). The sample consisted of PBMCs, taken on the day of the first yellow fever vaccination. This TCR was sampled from a man between 18 and 35 years old who received the YFV17D yellow fever vaccine. The CDR3 nucleotides read TGTGCCAGCAGCTCTACAGGGCATGAAAAACTGTTTTTT. It translates to CASSSTGHEKLFF.